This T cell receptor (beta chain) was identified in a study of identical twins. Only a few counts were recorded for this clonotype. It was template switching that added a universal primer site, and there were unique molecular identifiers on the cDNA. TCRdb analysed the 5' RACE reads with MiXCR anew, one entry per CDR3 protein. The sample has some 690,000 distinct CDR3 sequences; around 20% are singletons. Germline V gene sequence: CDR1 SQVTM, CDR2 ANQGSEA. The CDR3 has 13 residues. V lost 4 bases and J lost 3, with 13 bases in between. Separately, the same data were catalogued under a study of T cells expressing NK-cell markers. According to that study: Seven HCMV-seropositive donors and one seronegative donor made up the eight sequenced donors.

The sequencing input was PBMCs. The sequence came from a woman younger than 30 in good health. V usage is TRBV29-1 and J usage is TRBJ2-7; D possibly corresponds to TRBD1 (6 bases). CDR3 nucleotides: TGCAGCGTTGGAAGGGGACACGGCTACGAGCAGTACTTC. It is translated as CSVGRGHGYEQYF.